Shown below are 10 T cell receptor beta chains from a single sample sequenced in a study of regulatory T cells in long-lasting Graves disease. Time point indicated: newly diagnosed GD, antithyroid drugs for less than 3 months. From RNA extracted from PBMCs, the TCR library was made. Sequencing libraries for TCR beta were prepared with iRepertoire HTBI primers and Arm-PCR of CDR3 regions. TCRdb reanalysed the multiplex PCR reads using MiXCR and keeps one entry per CDR3 protein. In the table there are 410,000 or so distinct CDR3 sequences, under 15% of which are singletons. The same data also went into a second study, on T cells in Graves' hyperthyroidism and ophthalmopathy.

The starting material was peripheral blood mononuclear cells (PBMCs), obtained at new diagnosis, from a patient treated with antithyroid drugs. The receptors were sampled from a woman in her 30s with Graves disease.

This clonotype was picked up many times. The chain recombines TRBV11-2 with TRBJ2-7; 7 nucleotides line up with TRBD2. J was trimmed by 4 bases and V by 5 bases; bases with no gene match: 14. Germline-derived CDR1 and CDR2 are SGHAT and FQNNGV. CDR3 length: 16 residues. CDR3 nucleotides: TGTGCCAGCAGCACCACCTCGAGCGGGAAAGCTTACGAGCAGTACTTC. It yields the protein CASSTTSSGKAYEQYF.

This clonotype was recorded a few times. The CDR3 sequence is CASSLSPFGREAYNEQFF. The DNA for the CDR3 is TGCGCCAGCAGCTTGTCTCCGTTTGGGCGGGAGGCGTACAATGAGCAGTTCTTC. J is TRBJ2-1 and V is TRBV5-1; 8 bases fit TRBD2. This CDR3 spans 18 amino acids. The junction had 13 bases not matched to a gene; V was cut back by 1 base and J by 4 bases. The germline V gene encodes CDR1 SGHRS and CDR2 YFSETQ.

This clonotype appeared a few times. The chain is built from TRBV25-1 and TRBJ1-6, with unresolved D. This CDR3 contains 14 residues. Deletions cut 4 bases from V and 14 bases from J, with 18 bases between. CDR1 MGHDK and CDR2 SYGVNS come from the germline V gene. In DNA, the CDR3 is TGTGCCAGCAGTGGTCTCGAACGGCTTTGGACCCTCCACTTT. The encoded protein is CASSGLERLWTLHF.

This clonotype turned up a few times. The chain joins TRBV27 to TRBJ1-6; 8 positions match TRBD1. In germline, CDR1 is MNHEY, CDR2 SMNVEV (reference sequence). With V trimmed by 3 bases and J by 6 bases, 7 bases remained unmatched. The CDR3 extends over 16 amino acids. This CDR3 reads CASSFSRTGSNSPLHF. CDR3 nucleotide sequence: TGTGCCAGCAGTTTCTCCCGGACAGGGAGTAATTCACCCCTCCACTTT.

J is TRBJ2-7 and V is TRBV27, with D unclear. The CDR3 sequence is 19 residues long. Per the germline V gene, CDR1 is MNHEY and CDR2 is SMNVEV (reference sequence). The ends were cut back, 5 bases at V and 0 bases at J, with 26 bases in the middle. As DNA, the CDR3 is TGTGCCAGCAGTCCCCGCCGCGGACGGGCGTCTAACAGCTCCTACGAGCAGTACTTC. This gives the protein CASSPRRGRASNSSYEQYF.

This chain joins TRBV5-5 and TRBJ2-1; D gene uncertain. From germline, CDR1 is SGHKS and CDR2 YYEKEE (reference sequence). This CDR3 has 13 residues. The ends were cut back, 4 bases at V and 7 bases at J, with 12 bases in the middle. CDR3 residues: CASSGALRNEQFF. The CDR3 bases are TGTGCCAGCAGCGGCGCACTTAGAAATGAGCAGTTCTTC. Variable domain in full (rest from reference TRBV5-5 and TRBJ2-1): DAGVTQSPTHLIKTRGQQVTLRCSPISGHKSVSWYQQVLGQGPQFIFQYYEKEERGRGNFPDRFSARQFPNYSSELNVNALLLGDSALYLCASSGALRNEQFFGPGTRLTVL.

This clonotype was counted a few times. This chain connects TRBV4-2 to TRBJ1-5; maybe TRBD1 (6 bases). This CDR3 contains 14 residues. CDR1 and CDR2 from the germline V gene are LGHNA and YNFKEQ. Trimming left V 0 bases short and J 7 bases short, with 10 bases between. In DNA, the CDR3 is TGTGCCAGCAGCCAAGAGATGGGGGCGCAGCCCCAGCATTTT. This gives the protein CASSQEMGAQPQHF.

This sequence joins TRBV18 and TRBJ2-2; 10 positions agree with TRBD2. CDR1 KGHSH and CDR2 LQKENI come from the germline V gene. J lost 2 bases, V lost 6 bases, and 9 bases had no gene match. CDR3 length: 17 residues. Written as DNA, the CDR3 is TGTGCCAGCTCCCCCGGGCTAGCGGGAGTTAACACCGGGGAGCTGTTTTTT. Translated: CASSPGLAGVNTGELFF.

In this sample, this clonotype turned up many times. The chain is built from TRBV12-3 or TRBV12-4 and TRBJ2-3; 8 bases map to TRBD2. This CDR3 contains 14 residues. Trimming removed 6 bases from V and 4 bases from J; junction bases left unmatched: 6. CDR3 loop: CASSPSGSADTQYF. CDR3 nucleotides: TGTGCCAGCAGCCCCAGCGGGAGCGCAGATACGCAGTATTTT.

This clonotype was observed at least ten times. This rearrangement joins TRBV24-1 to TRBJ2-3; TRBD2 matches at 10 bases. CDR3 length: 17 residues. CDR1 is KGHDR, CDR2 SFDVKD, per germline. Trimming at V came to 2 bases and at J to 5 bases, leaving 9 bases not matched to a gene. The CDR3 coding sequence is TGTGCCACCAGTGATTCCTCAGCGGGAGGGCCGCGAGATACGCAGTATTTT. Translating it yields CATSDSSAGGPRDTQYF.